The 27 T cell receptor beta chains reported below all come from one sample, sequenced in a study of blood T cells in healthy people across ages. A J-beta primer mix and a sample-barcoded 5' primer were used in a second PCR of about 6 to 12 cycles. MiXCR, applied by TCRdb to the 5' RACE reads, yields one record per CDR3 protein. Of over 950,000 distinct CDR3 sequences listed, roughly 47% are singletons. The sequencing sample was made of blood. Receptors originate from a woman aged 55 to 70 in good health.

This clonotype was seen once. CDR3 DNA sequence: TGTGCCAGCAGAGAATCGGGACTAGCAGCCTACAATGAGCAGTTCTTC. Its protein is CASRESGLAAYNEQFF. This chain uses TRBV6-1 with TRBJ2-1; 9 bases are shared with TRBD2. This CDR3 has 16 amino acids. V was clipped by 6 bases and J by 2 bases; unmatched bases: 8. Germline V gene sequence: CDR1 MNHNS, CDR2 SASEGT.

This chain joins TRBV20-1 and TRBJ2-1; D perhaps matches TRBD2 (5 bases). With 6 bases removed from V and 4 bases from J, the gap between germline ends came to 16 bases. Germline CDR1 and CDR2: DFQATT and SNEGSKA (reference sequence). The CDR3 is 14 amino acids. The CDR3 region has the DNA TGCAGTGCCGGACTTTCTCAGCGGTACAATGAGCAGTTCTTC. It translates to CSAGLSQRYNEQFF.

The rearrangement uses TRBV9 and TRBJ2-5; D unresolved. Trimming shortened V by 0 bases and J by 1 base, and 7 bases separated the two germline ends. The CDR3 loop spans 14 amino acids. Germline V gene sequence: CDR1 SGDLS, CDR2 YYNGEE. The CDR3 sequence is CASSVGNIQETQYF. The CDR3 nucleotides read TGTGCCAGCAGCGTAGGGAACATCCAAGAGACCCAGTACTTC. Full variable domain (missing parts from reference TRBV9 and TRBJ2-5): DSGVTQTPKHLITATGQRVTLRCSPRSGDLSVYWYQQSLDQGLQFLIQYYNGEERAKGNILERFSAQQFPDLHSELNLSSLELGDSALYFCASSVGNIQETQYFGPGTRLLVL.

A note on this clonotype: Mismatch with germline at one junction end may stem from a read error. The rearrangement links TRBV4-1 to TRBJ2-3; D is unclear. Germline-derived CDR1 and CDR2 are MGHRA and YSYEKL. The CDR3 is 14 amino acids. This CDR3 reads CASSQGWGTDTRYF. The CDR3 DNA sequence: TGCGCCAGCAGCCAAGGCTGGGGTACAGATACGCGGTATTTT.

V and J are TRBV25-1 and TRBJ2-4; no clear D gene. The J call could be wrong; TRBJ2-7 is a better fit for the DNA end. Per the germline V gene, CDR1 is MGHDK and CDR2 is SYGVNS. This CDR3 is 13 amino acids long. The CDR3 DNA reads TGTGCCAGCAGTTGGCAGACGACCTACGAGCAGTACTTC. Protein product: CASSWQTTYEQYF.

The chain carries TRBV4-1 and TRBJ2-3; TRBD1 might be the D (5 bases). The germline V and J ends were trimmed by 1 base and 5 bases, with 16 bases remaining between them. The germline V gene has CDR1 MGHRA and CDR2 YSYEKL. The CDR3 is made up of 16 amino acids. As DNA, the CDR3 is TGCGCCAGCAGCCAAGGGTTCCGCAGGGCAATAGATACGCAGTATTTT. It is translated as CASSQGFRRAIDTQYF.

This chain joins TRBV9 and TRBJ2-1; D is perhaps TRBD2 (6 bases). This CDR3 contains 12 residues. Per germline, CDR1 SGDLS and CDR2 YYNGEE. The V end was cut by 3 bases, the J end by 10 bases, with 11 bases between. The CDR3 is CASSEGLQEQFF. The CDR3 DNA reads TGTGCCAGCAGCGAGGGACTCCAAGAGCAGTTCTTC.

DNA for the CDR3: TGTGCCAGCAGGGGGGACAGGTCTTACAATGAGCAGTTCTTC. Residues: CASRGDRSYNEQFF. The genes are TRBV2 and TRBJ2-1; 8 positions match TRBD1. The CDR3 is made up of 14 amino acids. Trimming at V came to 6 bases and at J to 4 bases, leaving 5 bases not matched to a gene. Germline V gene sequence: CDR1 SNHLY, CDR2 FYNNEI.

This clonotype has more than one count but fewer than ten. V is TRBV29-1 and J is TRBJ1-4; D possibly corresponds to TRBD1 (5 bases). V was shortened by 2 bases and J by 10 bases, with 5 bases between the two germline ends. The CDR3 covers 10 residues. Germline assignment: CDR1 SQVTM and CDR2 ANQGSEA. This CDR3 is CSVEQGKLFF. The CDR3 bases are TGCAGCGTTGAACAGGGAAAACTGTTTTTT.

The chain recombines TRBV12-3 or TRBV12-4 with TRBJ2-3, with TRBD2 matching 10 bases. The junction had 9 bases not matched to a gene; V was cut back by 6 bases and J by 6 bases. This CDR3 is 15 amino acids long. The CDR3 DNA sequence: TGTGCCAGCAGGATAGCGGGAGGCCGACCGGATACGCAGTATTTT. Its translation: CASRIAGGRPDTQYF.

The chain uses TRBV5-1 and TRBJ2-3; D perhaps matches TRBD1 (6 bases). Germline V gives CDR1 SGHRS, CDR2 YFSETQ. The CDR3 loop spans 15 amino acids. V lost 2 bases and J lost 5, with 15 bases in between. The CDR3 sequence is CASSLAPGAKDTQYF. CDR3 DNA sequence: TGCGCCAGCAGCTTAGCTCCAGGGGCAAAAGATACGCAGTATTTT.

This clonotype has only a few counts. The rearrangement uses TRBV5-1 and TRBJ1-2; D not resolved. CDR3 length equals 13 residues. The germline V gene has CDR1 SGHRS and CDR2 YFSETQ. The V end lost 1 base, the J end lost 7 bases, and 11 bases lay between the germline ends. The CDR3 DNA follows: TGCGCCAGCAGCTTGTCGGTAGGCGGTGGCTACACCTTC. It is translated as CASSLSVGGGYTF.

The J gene is TRBJ2-1, the V gene TRBV24-1; 7 bases align to TRBD2. This CDR3 has 17 amino acids. The ends lost 0 bases at V and 7 bases at J; junction bases unmatched: 11. Germline V gene lookup returns CDR1 KGHDR and CDR2 SFDVKD. CDR3 sequence (DNA): TGTGCCACCAGTGATTTGGGCGGGGGAGGTCGGAGGAATGAGCAGTTCTTC. This gives the protein CATSDLGGGGRRNEQFF.

This clonotype was counted only a few times. The DNA for the CDR3 is TGCAGCGCCTCAGACAGAGCCTACGAGCAGTACTTC. Translated: CSASDRAYEQYF. V is TRBV20-1 and J is TRBJ2-7, with a weak D call TRBD1 (5 bases). This CDR3 region has 12 residues. The germline CDR1 and CDR2 sequences are DFQATT and SNEGSKA (reference sequence).

J is TRBJ2-1 and V is TRBV11-1; D is unclear. Germline CDR1 reads SGHAT; CDR2 reads FQDESV (reference sequence). This CDR3 has 14 residues. The V and J ends lost 5 bases and 3 bases respectively, with 11 bases between them. CDR3 bases: TGTGCCAGCAGCCTGCGTCCGGTCTACAATGAGCAGTTCTTC. This gives the protein CASSLRPVYNEQFF.

The chain couples TRBV7-2 to TRBJ2-5; D tentatively reads TRBD1 or TRBD2 (5 bases each). The J call may not be correct, given that the DNA end is closer to TRBJ2-7. The germline V gene has CDR1 SGHTA and CDR2 FQGNSA. The CDR3 has 13 residues. The CDR3 DNA reads TGTGCCAGCAGCTTGAGGGACCGCGACGAGCAGTACTTC. It encodes CASSLRDRDEQYF.

The chain combines TRBV12-3 or TRBV12-4 with TRBJ2-5; TRBD2 matches at 11 bases. The CDR3 totals 14 residues. Trimming at V came to 7 bases and at J to 6 bases, leaving 7 bases not matched to a gene. The CDR3 region is CASNPTSGSKTQYF. The CDR3 region has the DNA TGTGCCAGCAACCCCACTAGCGGGAGCAAGACCCAGTACTTC.

The genes are TRBV2 and TRBJ2-4; D is undetermined. TRBJ2-7 matches the DNA end more closely, so the J call is doubtful. This CDR3 comprises 14 residues. Germline lookup yields CDR1 SNHLY and CDR2 FYNNEI. The CDR3 loop is CASSGSRRVSEQYF. CDR3 nucleotide sequence: TGTGCCAGCAGCGGTTCCCGACGGGTCTCCGAGCAGTACTTC.

V is TRBV20-1 and J is TRBJ2-3; 9 bases line up with TRBD2. Looked up from germline, CDR1 is DFQATT and CDR2 is SNEGSKA (reference sequence). CDR3 size: 16 residues. V was pared by 6 bases and J by 0 bases, with 10 bases of the junction left unmatched. CDR3 in DNA: TGCAGTGCCGACGATAGCGGGAGATATAGCACAGATACGCAGTATTTT. This translates into CSADDSGRYSTDTQYF.

In its sample, this clonotype was seen a few times. This chain joins TRBV12-3 or TRBV12-4 and TRBJ1-1; D gene unclear. V was clipped by 8 bases and J by 3 bases, with 10 bases between them. The CDR3 is 12 amino acids. Here the CDR3 reads CASSMGYTEAFF. CDR3 bases: TGTGCCAGCTCTATGGGGTACACTGAAGCTTTCTTT.

The chain is built from TRBV7-9 and TRBJ2-7; D unresolved. V was clipped by 10 bases and J by 0 bases, with 16 bases between them. Germline V gives CDR1 SEHNR, CDR2 FQNEAQ (reference sequence). The CDR3 has 14 residues. The CDR3 region is CATQTDISSYEQYF. Written as DNA, the CDR3 is TGTGCCACTCAGACCGATATAAGCTCCTACGAGCAGTACTTC.

The sample holds many counts of this clonotype. The genes are TRBV28 and TRBJ2-3; 7 nucleotides line up with TRBD2. The CDR3 loop spans 16 amino acids. Germline V gene lookup returns CDR1 MDHEN and CDR2 SYDVKM. V shed 1 base, J shed 3 bases, and the junction held 7 bases outside the gene matches. CDR3 residues: CASSLLDAGETDTQYF. In nucleotides, the CDR3 is TGTGCCAGCAGTTTATTAGACGCGGGAGAGACAGATACGCAGTATTTT.

The rearrangement joins TRBV20-1 to TRBJ2-1; D is possibly TRBD2 (6 bases). V was clipped by 4 bases and J by 4 bases, with 14 bases between them. Germline V lookup: CDR1 DFQATT, CDR2 SNEGSKA (reference sequence). The CDR3 extends over 14 amino acids. The CDR3 here is CSAKREFLYNEQFF. The CDR3 region has the DNA TGCAGTGCTAAACGGGAGTTTTTGTACAATGAGCAGTTCTTC.

In its sample, this clonotype was seen a few times. The chain links TRBV4-1 to TRBJ2-7; TRBD2 matches at 8 bases. Germline values: CDR1 MGHRA, CDR2 YSYEKL. The CDR3 has 16 amino acids. The V segment lost 5 bases and the J segment 0 bases; nucleotides outside the gene matches: 9. The CDR3 sequence is CASSSPGSGSSYEQYF. Written as DNA, the CDR3 is TGCGCCAGCAGCTCCCCGGGGAGCGGGAGCTCCTACGAGCAGTACTTC.

This chain uses TRBV7-9 with TRBJ2-3; 13 bases match TRBD2. Germline V lookup: CDR1 SEHNR, CDR2 FQNEAQ (reference sequence). The CDR3 covers 16 residues. V lost 5 bases, J lost 4 bases, and 6 bases stayed unmatched. For the CDR3, the DNA is TGTGCCAGCAGCCAAGGACTAGCGGGAGTCGCAGATACGCAGTATTTT. Its translation is CASSQGLAGVADTQYF.

The J gene is TRBJ1-4, the V gene TRBV9; D gene uncertain. The CDR3 is 17 amino acids. Germline values: CDR1 SGDLS, CDR2 YYNGEE. The V and J ends lost 1 base and 0 bases respectively, with 13 bases between them. The CDR3 nucleotides read TGTGCCAGCAGCGTATCAGCGGGCATTACAACTAATGAAAAACTGTTTTTT. Residues: CASSVSAGITTNEKLFF.

CDR3 DNA sequence: TGTGCCAGCGGTGGCGAGCGGGGTAGGCATGAGCAGTTCTTC. Its translation: CASGGERGRHEQFF. The chain employs TRBV6-2 or TRBV6-3 and TRBJ2-1; 7 nucleotides align to TRBD2. The V segment lost 8 bases and the J segment 8 bases; nucleotides outside the gene matches: 12. CDR1 and CDR2 from the germline V gene are MNHEY and SVGEGT. This CDR3 region has 14 residues.